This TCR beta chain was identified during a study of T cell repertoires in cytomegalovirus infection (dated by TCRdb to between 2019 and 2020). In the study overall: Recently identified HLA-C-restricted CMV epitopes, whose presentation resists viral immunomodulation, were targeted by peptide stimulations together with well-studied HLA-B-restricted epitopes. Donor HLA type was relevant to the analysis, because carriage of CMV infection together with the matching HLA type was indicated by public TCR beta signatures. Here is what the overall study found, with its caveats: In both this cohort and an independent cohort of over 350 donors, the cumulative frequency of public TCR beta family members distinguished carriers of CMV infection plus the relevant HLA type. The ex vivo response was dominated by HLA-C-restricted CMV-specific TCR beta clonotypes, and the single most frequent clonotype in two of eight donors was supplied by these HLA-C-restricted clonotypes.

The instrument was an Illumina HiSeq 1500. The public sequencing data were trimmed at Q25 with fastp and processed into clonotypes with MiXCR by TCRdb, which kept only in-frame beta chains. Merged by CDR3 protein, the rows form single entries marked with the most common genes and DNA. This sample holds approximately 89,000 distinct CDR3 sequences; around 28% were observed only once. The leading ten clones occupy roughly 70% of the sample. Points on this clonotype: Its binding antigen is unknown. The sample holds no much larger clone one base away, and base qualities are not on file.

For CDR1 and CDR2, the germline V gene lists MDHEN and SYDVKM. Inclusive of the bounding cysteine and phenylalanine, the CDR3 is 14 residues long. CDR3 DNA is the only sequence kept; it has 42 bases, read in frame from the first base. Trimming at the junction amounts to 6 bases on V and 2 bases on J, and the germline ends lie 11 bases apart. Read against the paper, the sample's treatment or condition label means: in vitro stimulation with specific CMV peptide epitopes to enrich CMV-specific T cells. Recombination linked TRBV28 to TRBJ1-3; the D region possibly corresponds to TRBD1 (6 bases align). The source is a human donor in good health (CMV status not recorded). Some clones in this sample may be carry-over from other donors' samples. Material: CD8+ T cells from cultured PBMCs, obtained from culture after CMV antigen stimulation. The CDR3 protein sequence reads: CASSIGGTGNTIYF. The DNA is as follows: TGTGCCAGCAGCATAGGGGGGACTGGAAACACCATATATTTT.